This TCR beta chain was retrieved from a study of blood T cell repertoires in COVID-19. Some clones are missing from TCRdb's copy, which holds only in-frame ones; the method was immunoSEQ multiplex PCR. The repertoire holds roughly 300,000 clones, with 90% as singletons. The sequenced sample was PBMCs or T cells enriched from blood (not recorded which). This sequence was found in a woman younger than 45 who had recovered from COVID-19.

This CDR3 is CAISEKLAGGGETQYF. Written as DNA, the CDR3 is TGTGCCATCAGTGAGAAACTAGCGGGAGGTGGAGAGACCCAGTACTTC. This chain joins TRBV10-3 and TRBJ2-5; the match to TRBD2 covers 12 bases. J was trimmed by 4 bases and V by 2 bases; bases with no gene match: 5. The germline V gene encodes CDR1 ENHRY and CDR2 SYGVKD. The CDR3 totals 16 residues.